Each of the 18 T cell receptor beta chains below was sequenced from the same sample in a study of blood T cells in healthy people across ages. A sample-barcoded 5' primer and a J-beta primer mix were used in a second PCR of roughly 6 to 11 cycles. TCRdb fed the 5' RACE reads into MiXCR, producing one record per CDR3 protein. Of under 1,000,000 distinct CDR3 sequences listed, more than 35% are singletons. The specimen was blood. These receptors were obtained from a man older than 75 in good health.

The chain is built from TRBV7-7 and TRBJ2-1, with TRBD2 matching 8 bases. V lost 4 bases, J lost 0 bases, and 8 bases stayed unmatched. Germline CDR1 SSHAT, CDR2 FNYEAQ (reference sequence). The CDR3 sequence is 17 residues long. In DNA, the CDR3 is TGTGCCAGCAGCTCGGTGGGCGGGAGGAGCTCCTACAATGAGCAGTTCTTC. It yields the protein CASSSVGGRSSYNEQFF. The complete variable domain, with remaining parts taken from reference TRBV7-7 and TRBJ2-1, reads GAGVSQSPRYKVTKRGQDVTLRCDPISSHATLYWYQQALGQGPEFLTYFNYEAQPDKSGLPSDRFSAERPEGSISTLTIQRTEQRDSAMYRCASSSVGGRSSYNEQFFGPGTRLTVL.

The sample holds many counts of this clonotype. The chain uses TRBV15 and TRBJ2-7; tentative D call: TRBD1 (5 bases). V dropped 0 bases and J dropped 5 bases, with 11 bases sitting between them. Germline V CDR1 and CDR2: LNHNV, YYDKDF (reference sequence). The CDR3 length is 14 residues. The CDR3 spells CATSRDQGTHEQYF. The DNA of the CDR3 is TGTGCCACCAGCAGAGATCAGGGAACCCACGAGCAGTACTTC.

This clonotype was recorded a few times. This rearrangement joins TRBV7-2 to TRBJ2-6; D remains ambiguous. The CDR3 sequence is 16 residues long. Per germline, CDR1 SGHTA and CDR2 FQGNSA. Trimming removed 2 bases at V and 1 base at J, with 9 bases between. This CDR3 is CASSLNGGSGANVLTF. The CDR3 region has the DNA TGTGCCAGCAGCTTAAATGGTGGGTCTGGGGCCAACGTCCTGACTTTC.

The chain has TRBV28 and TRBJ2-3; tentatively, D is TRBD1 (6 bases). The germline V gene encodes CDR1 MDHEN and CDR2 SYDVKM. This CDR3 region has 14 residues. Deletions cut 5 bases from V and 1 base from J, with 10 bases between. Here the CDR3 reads CASSTPGGTDTQYF. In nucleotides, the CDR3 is TGTGCCAGCAGTACTCCAGGGGGCACAGATACGCAGTATTTT.

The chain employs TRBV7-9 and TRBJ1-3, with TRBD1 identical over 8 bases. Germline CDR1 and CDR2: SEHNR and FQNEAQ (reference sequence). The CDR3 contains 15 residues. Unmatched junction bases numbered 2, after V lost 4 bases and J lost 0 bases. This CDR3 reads CASSSTGGSGNTIYF. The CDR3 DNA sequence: TGTGCCAGCAGCTCCACAGGGGGCTCTGGAAACACCATATATTTT.

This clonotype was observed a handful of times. The CDR3 DNA follows: TGCAGTGCTGAAACTAGCGGGAGTAACGAGCAGTACTTC. It codes for CSAETSGSNEQYF. This chain links TRBV20-1 with TRBJ2-7, with 11 bases matching TRBD2. Trimming at V came to 5 bases and at J to 5 bases, leaving 5 bases not matched to a gene. CDR1 is DFQATT and CDR2 is SNEGSKA in the germline V gene (reference sequence). The CDR3 consists of 13 residues.

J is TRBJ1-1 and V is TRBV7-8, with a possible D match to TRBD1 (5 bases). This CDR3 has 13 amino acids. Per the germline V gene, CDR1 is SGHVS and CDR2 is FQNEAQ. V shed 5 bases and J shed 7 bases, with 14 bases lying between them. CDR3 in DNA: TGTGCCAGCAGCCCAGGTGGGGCAGGTGAAGCTTTCTTT. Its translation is CASSPGGAGEAFF.

CDR3 nucleotides: TGCAGTGCTAGATCAGACGGTCAGGACTACGAGCAGTACTTC. It yields the protein CSARSDGQDYEQYF. V usage is TRBV20-1 and J usage is TRBJ2-4; D unresolved. The J call is uncertain, as TRBJ2-7 better fits the DNA end. Per the germline V gene, CDR1 is DFQATT and CDR2 is SNEGSKA (reference sequence). CDR3 length: 14 residues.

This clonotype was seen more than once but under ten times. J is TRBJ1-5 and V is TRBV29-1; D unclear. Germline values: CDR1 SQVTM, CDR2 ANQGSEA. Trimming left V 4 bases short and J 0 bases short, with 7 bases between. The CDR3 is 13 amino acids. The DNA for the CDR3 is TGCAGCGTTGCTGATAATAGCAATCAGCCCCAGCATTTT. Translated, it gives CSVADNSNQPQHF.

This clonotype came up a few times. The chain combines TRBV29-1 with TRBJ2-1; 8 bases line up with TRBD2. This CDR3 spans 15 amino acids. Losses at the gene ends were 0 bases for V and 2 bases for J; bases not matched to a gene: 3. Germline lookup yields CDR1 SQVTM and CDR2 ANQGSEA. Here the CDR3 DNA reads TGCAGCGTTGAAGATACGGGGGGGGCCTACAATGAGCAGTTCTTC. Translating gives CSVEDTGGAYNEQFF.

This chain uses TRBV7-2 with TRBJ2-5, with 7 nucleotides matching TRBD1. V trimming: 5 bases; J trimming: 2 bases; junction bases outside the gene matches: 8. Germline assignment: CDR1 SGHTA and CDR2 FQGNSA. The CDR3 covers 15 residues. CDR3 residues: CASSIRQGRQETQYF. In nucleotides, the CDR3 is TGTGCCAGCAGCATCCGACAGGGTAGGCAAGAGACCCAGTACTTC.

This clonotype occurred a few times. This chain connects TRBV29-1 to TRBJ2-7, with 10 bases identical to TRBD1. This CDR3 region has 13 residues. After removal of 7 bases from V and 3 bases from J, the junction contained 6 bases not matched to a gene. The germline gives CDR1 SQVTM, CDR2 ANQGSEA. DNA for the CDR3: TGCAGCGGCATGGGACAGGGGAACTACGAGCAGTACTTC. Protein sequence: CSGMGQGNYEQYF.

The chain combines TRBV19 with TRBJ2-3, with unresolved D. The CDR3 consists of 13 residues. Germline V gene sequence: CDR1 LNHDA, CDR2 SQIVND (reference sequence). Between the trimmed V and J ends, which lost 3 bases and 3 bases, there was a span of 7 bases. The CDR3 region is CASSIRLTDTQYF. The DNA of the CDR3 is TGTGCCAGTAGTATCCGGCTTACAGATACGCAGTATTTT.

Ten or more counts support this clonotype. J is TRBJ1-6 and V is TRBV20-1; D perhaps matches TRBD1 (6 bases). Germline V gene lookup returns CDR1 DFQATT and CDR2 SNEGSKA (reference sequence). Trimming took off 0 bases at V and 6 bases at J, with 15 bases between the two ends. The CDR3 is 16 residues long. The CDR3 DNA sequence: TGCAGTGCTAGAGATCCACAGGGAGGTAGTAATTCACCCCTCCACTTT. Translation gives CSARDPQGGSNSPLHF.

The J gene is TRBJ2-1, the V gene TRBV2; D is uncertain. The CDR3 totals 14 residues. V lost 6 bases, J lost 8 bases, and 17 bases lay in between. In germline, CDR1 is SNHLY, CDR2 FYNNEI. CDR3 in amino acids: CASRKERGSDEQFF. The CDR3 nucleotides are TGTGCCAGCAGGAAGGAAAGAGGATCCGATGAGCAGTTCTTC.

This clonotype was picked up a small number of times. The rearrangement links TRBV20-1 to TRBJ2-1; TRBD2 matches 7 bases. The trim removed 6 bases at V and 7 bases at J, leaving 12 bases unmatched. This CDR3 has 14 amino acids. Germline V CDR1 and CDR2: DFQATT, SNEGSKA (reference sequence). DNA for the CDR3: TGCAGTGCCAGTAGGGCGGGAGAACGGAATGAGCAGTTCTTC. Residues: CSASRAGERNEQFF.

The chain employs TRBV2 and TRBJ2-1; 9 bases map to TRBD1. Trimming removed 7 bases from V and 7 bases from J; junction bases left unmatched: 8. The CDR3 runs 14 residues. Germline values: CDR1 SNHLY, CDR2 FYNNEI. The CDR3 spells CASTGDRVSNEQFF. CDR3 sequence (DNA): TGTGCCAGCACTGGGGACAGGGTTTCGAATGAGCAGTTCTTC.

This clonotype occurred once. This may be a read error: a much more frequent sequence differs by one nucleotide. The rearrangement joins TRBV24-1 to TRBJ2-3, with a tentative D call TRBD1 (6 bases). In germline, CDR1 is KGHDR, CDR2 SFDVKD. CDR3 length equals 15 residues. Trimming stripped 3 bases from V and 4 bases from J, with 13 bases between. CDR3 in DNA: TGTGCCACCAGTGATATCGGGACAAACGCAGATACGCAGTATTTT. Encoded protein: CATSDIGTNADTQYF.